Presented here are 20 T cell receptor beta chains from one specimen sequenced in a study of neurological immune-mediated disorders. MiXCR, run by TCRdb on the 5' RACE reads, gives a single entry per CDR3 protein. Counted here are tens of thousands of distinct CDR3 sequences, around an eighth occurring once; the ten biggest clones make up about 7%. The sample consisted of PBMCs. The receptors come from a woman aged 45-59 years in good health.

This clonotype was observed many times. CDR3 in DNA: TGTGCCAGCAGTTACGAGGCCCGAGCTTTCTTT. It encodes CASSYEARAFF. The rearrangement uses TRBV28 and TRBJ1-1; D is uncertain. CDR3 length equals 11 residues. The V gene lost 4 bases and the J gene lost 10 bases, with 10 bases spanning the gap. Germline lookup yields CDR1 MDHEN and CDR2 SYDVKM. Based on the CDR3 plus reference TRBV28 and TRBJ1-1, the full variable domain is DVKVTQSSRYLVKRTGEKVFLECVQDMDHENMFWYRQDPGLGLRLIYFSYDVKMKEKGDIPEGYSVSREKKERFSLILESASTNQTSMYLCASSYEARAFFGQGTRLTVV.

This clonotype was detected ten times or more. The chain has TRBV20-1 and TRBJ2-1; the match to TRBD2 covers 9 bases. Trimming removed 1 base from V and 2 bases from J; junction bases left unmatched: 3. There are 15 residues in the CDR3. CDR1 and CDR2 from the germline V gene are DFQATT and SNEGSKA (reference sequence). The CDR3 DNA reads TGCAGTGCTAGAGTCGGCGGGAGGGCCTACAATGAGCAGTTCTTC. Its protein product is CSARVGGRAYNEQFF.

There are many counts of this clonotype. The chain joins TRBV5-1 to TRBJ2-1, with D perhaps matching TRBD1 or TRBD2 (6 bases each). From germline, CDR1 is SGHRS and CDR2 YFSETQ. There are 15 residues in the CDR3. Trimming took off 4 bases at V and 7 bases at J, with 18 bases between the two ends. The chain's CDR3 is CASSPAWGAGNEQFF. The CDR3 coding sequence is TGCGCCAGCAGCCCAGCATGGGGGGCAGGGAATGAGCAGTTCTTC.

This clonotype was seen many times. The chain combines TRBV10-3 with TRBJ2-7; a weak D match, TRBD2 (6 bases). The length of the CDR3 is 14 residues. V lost 6 bases to trimming and J lost 0 bases, with 12 bases between them. Germline CDR1 is ENHRY and CDR2 is SYGVKD. CDR3 sequence reads: CAIRWDLSSYEQYF. The CDR3 DNA follows: TGTGCCATCAGATGGGACTTGAGCTCCTACGAGCAGTACTTC.

This clonotype has a count of ten or more. The V call is TRBV5-1, the J call TRBJ2-3; D might be TRBD2 (5 bases). The germline V gene encodes CDR1 SGHRS and CDR2 YFSETQ. V was shortened by 2 bases and J by 3 bases, with 10 bases between the two germline ends. This CDR3 has 14 amino acids. CDR3 in amino acids: CASSFGSWTDTQYF. Written as DNA, the CDR3 is TGCGCCAGCAGCTTTGGGAGTTGGACAGATACGCAGTATTTT.

J is TRBJ2-7 and V is TRBV14, with D possibly matching TRBD1 (5 bases). Looked up from germline, CDR1 is SGHDN and CDR2 is FVKESK. V was pared by 4 bases and J by 0 bases, with 22 bases between. The CDR3 extends over 18 amino acids. The CDR3 bases are TGTGCCAGCAGCCCCAGACAGTGGGAAGTGGAGAGCTCCTACGAGCAGTACTTC. Translating gives CASSPRQWEVESSYEQYF.

This sequence joins TRBV7-3 and TRBJ2-1, with TRBD2 matching over 7 bases. Losses at the gene ends were 2 bases for V and 9 bases for J; bases not matched to a gene: 7. Per germline, CDR1 SGHTA and CDR2 FQGTGA. The CDR3 contains 14 residues. The DNA of the CDR3 is TGTGCCAGCAGCTTACCGGGACTAAGCAGTGAGCAGTTCTTC. Amino acids: CASSLPGLSSEQFF.

This clonotype has only one observation. The chain uses TRBV11-2 and TRBJ1-1; 8 nucleotides match TRBD1. The J segment lost 1 base and the V segment lost 1 base, leaving 2 bases of the junction unmatched. From germline, CDR1 is SGHAT and CDR2 FQNNGV. The CDR3 covers 15 residues. The CDR3 region has the DNA TGTGCCAGCAGCTTAGTGGGACAGGAGAACACTGAAGCTTTCTTT. It encodes CASSLVGQENTEAFF.

This clonotype was counted at least ten times. This chain connects TRBV20-1 to TRBJ1-2; D not certain. Germline V lookup: CDR1 DFQATT, CDR2 SNEGSKA (reference sequence). CDR3 length: 14 residues. V was trimmed by 5 bases and J by 4 bases, leaving 17 bases between them. The CDR3 region has the DNA TGCAGTGCTTGTCGGCGCAGCGTGTCCTATGGCTACACCTTC. This encodes CSACRRSVSYGYTF.

In this sample, this clonotype turned up many times. This sequence joins TRBV7-9 and TRBJ1-2; 7 bases are shared with TRBD1. The CDR3 covers 14 residues. The trim removed 5 bases at V and 3 bases at J, leaving 6 bases unmatched. The V gene's germline CDR1 is SEHNR and CDR2 FQNEAQ (reference sequence). The CDR3: CASSPAQGDYGYTF. CDR3 bases: TGTGCCAGCAGCCCAGCTCAGGGGGACTATGGCTACACCTTC.

This clonotype was seen ten or more times. The chain employs TRBV20-1 and TRBJ2-3; D remains unclear. There are 17 residues in the CDR3. Trimming cost V 0 bases and J 0 bases, with 16 bases left between them. Germline assignment: CDR1 DFQATT and CDR2 SNEGSKA (reference sequence). CDR3 loop: CSARDESRSLSTDTQYF. CDR3 DNA: TGCAGTGCTAGAGATGAGTCACGGTCCCTTAGCACAGATACGCAGTATTTT.

This clonotype occurred many times. The chain carries TRBV3-1 and TRBJ2-3, with no clear D. Germline CDR1 and CDR2: LGHDT and YNNKEL (reference sequence). The CDR3 sequence is 13 residues long. V lost 4 bases and J 6 bases, leaving 11 bases between the germline ends. CDR3 sequence reads: CASSPHRRDTQYF. The CDR3 coding sequence is TGTGCCAGCAGCCCGCATCGACGGGATACGCAGTATTTT.

Of note for this clonotype: Just one base apart from a much larger clone, this may be a read error. The rearrangement links TRBV20-1 to TRBJ1-4; weak D call: TRBD1 (6 bases). Germline V gives CDR1 DFQATT, CDR2 SNEGSKA (reference sequence). V shed 5 bases and J shed 7 bases, with 17 bases lying between them. The CDR3 covers 14 residues. As DNA, the CDR3 is TGCAGTGCTCGAAACAGGGTCGGGAGTGAAAAACTGTTTTTT. It yields the protein CSARNRVGSEKLFF.

Ten or more counts support this clonotype. J is TRBJ1-2 and V is TRBV28; unclear D gene. Trimming removed 6 bases at V and 0 bases at J, with 8 bases between. CDR1 and CDR2 from the germline V gene are MDHEN and SYDVKM. The CDR3 totals 13 residues. CDR3 sequence reads: CASRDPTNYGYTF. In DNA form, the CDR3 reads TGTGCCAGCAGGGACCCTACTAACTATGGCTACACCTTC.

This clonotype was counted many times. The genes are TRBV24-1 and TRBJ2-2, with D uncertain. Trimming took off 0 bases at V and 6 bases at J, with 4 bases between the two ends. CDR1 is KGHDR and CDR2 is SFDVKD in the germline V gene. The CDR3 spans 13 residues. The CDR3 sequence: CATSDLRAGELFF. The CDR3 nucleotides read TGTGCCACCAGTGATTTGCGGGCCGGGGAGCTGTTTTTT.

This clonotype was seen at least ten times. The chain uses TRBV5-1 and TRBJ2-3; 8 bases agree with TRBD1. Trimming cost V 4 bases and J 0 bases; bases outside gene matches: 7. Germline V lookup: CDR1 SGHRS, CDR2 YFSETQ. The CDR3 extends over 16 amino acids. CDR3 loop: CASSNGDRPSTDTQYF. The CDR3 DNA reads TGCGCCAGCAGCAATGGGGACAGGCCAAGCACAGATACGCAGTATTTT.

This clonotype was seen repeatedly, ten times or more. V usage is TRBV5-6 and J usage is TRBJ1-5, with unresolved D. The germline V gene encodes CDR1 SGHDT and CDR2 YYEEEE. The CDR3 sequence is 13 residues long. Trimming cost V 0 bases and J 5 bases, with 6 bases left between them. CDR3 coding DNA: TGTGCCAGCAGCTTGGGGGTCGATCAGCCCCAGCATTTT. Amino acid sequence: CASSLGVDQPQHF.

This clonotype was seen many times. The chain recombines TRBV28 with TRBJ2-7; D is uncertain. The CDR3 covers 13 residues. CDR1 MDHEN and CDR2 SYDVKM come from the germline V gene. Deletions cut 2 bases from V and 6 bases from J, with 11 bases between. The CDR3: CASSLPAPSEQYF. CDR3 in DNA: TGTGCCAGCAGTTTACCCGCTCCTAGCGAGCAGTACTTC. Based on the CDR3 plus reference TRBV28 and TRBJ2-7, the full variable domain is DVKVTQSSRYLVKRTGEKVFLECVQDMDHENMFWYRQDPGLGLRLIYFSYDVKMKEKGDIPEGYSVSREKKERFSLILESASTNQTSMYLCASSLPAPSEQYFGPGTRLTVT.

The rearrangement joins TRBV7-2 to TRBJ1-2; D call uncertain. Per the germline V gene, CDR1 is SGHTA and CDR2 is FQGNSA. V was pared by 1 base and J by 4 bases, with 10 bases between. CDR3 length equals 14 residues. Here the CDR3 DNA reads TGTGCCAGCAGCTTAGAGTCACAGACCTATGGCTACACCTTC. It is translated as CASSLESQTYGYTF.

The V and J genes are TRBV9 and TRBJ1-3; D not certain. The CDR3 has 12 residues. Germline CDR1 is SGDLS and CDR2 is YYNGEE. With 2 bases removed from V and 8 bases from J, the gap between germline ends came to 8 bases. CDR3 residues: CASSVSEHTIYF. Written as DNA, the CDR3 is TGTGCCAGCAGCGTGAGCGAGCACACCATATATTTT.